This T cell receptor (beta chain) was sequenced for a study of T cell changes during pregnancy in multiple sclerosis. This clone was observed once. The assay was immunoSEQ multiplex PCR, and TCRdb's table has in-frame clones only and misses some. The sample lists approximately 70,000 clones; 94% were seen once. With 0 bases clipped from V and 2 bases from J, the junction kept 4 bases outside the gene matches. There are 15 residues in the CDR3. Germline CDR1 reads GTSNPN; CDR2 reads SVGIG (reference sequence). This receptor was obtained from a female donor with multiple sclerosis, enrolled in a pregnancy study. V and J are TRBV30 and TRBJ1-3, with 7 bases identical to TRBD1. The sequencing here drew on CD4+ T cells from peripheral blood mononuclear cells, taken after pregnancy. The CDR3 here is CAWSVKGAAGNTIYF. The CDR3 DNA reads TGTGCCTGGAGTGTAAAGGGGGCAGCTGGAAACACCATATATTTT.